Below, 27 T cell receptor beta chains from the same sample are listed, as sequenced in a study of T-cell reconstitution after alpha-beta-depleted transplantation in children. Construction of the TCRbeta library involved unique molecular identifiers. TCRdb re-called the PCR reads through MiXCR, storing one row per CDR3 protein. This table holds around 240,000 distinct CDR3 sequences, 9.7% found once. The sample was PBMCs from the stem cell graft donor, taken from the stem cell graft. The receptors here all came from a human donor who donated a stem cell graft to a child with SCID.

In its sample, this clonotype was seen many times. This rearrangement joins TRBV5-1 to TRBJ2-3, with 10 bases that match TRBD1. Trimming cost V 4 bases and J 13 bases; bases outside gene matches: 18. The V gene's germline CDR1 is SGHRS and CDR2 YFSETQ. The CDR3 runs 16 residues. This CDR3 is CASSPKRTGGETAEYF. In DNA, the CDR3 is TGCGCCAGCAGCCCGAAAAGGACAGGGGGGGAGACGGCGGAGTATTTT.

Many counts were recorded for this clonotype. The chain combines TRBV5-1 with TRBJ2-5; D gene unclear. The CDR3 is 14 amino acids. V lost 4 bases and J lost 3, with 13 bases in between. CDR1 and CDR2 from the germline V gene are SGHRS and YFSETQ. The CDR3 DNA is TGCGCCAGCAGCCCCGGACGAGAAGAAGAGACCCAGTACTTC. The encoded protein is CASSPGREEETQYF.

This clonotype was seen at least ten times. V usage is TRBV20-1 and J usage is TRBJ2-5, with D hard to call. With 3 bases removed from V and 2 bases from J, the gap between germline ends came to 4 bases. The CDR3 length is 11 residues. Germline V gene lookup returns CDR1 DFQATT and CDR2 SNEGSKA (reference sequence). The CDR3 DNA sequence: TGCAGTGCTAGTCTGCAAGAGACCCAGTACTTC. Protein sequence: CSASLQETQYF.

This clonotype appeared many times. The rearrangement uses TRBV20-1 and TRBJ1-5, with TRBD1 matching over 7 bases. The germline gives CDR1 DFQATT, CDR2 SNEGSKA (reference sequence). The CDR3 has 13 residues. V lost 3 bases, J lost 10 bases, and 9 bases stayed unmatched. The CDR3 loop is CSARTGRGRPQHF. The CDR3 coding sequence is TGCAGTGCTAGGACAGGGCGAGGACGCCCCCAGCATTTT.

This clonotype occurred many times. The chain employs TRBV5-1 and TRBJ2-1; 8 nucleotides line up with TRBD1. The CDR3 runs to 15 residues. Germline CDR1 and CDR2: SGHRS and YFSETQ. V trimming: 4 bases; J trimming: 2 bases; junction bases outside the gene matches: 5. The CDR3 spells CASSEDRGAYNEQFF. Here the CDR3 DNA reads TGCGCCAGCAGCGAAGACAGGGGTGCCTACAATGAGCAGTTCTTC.

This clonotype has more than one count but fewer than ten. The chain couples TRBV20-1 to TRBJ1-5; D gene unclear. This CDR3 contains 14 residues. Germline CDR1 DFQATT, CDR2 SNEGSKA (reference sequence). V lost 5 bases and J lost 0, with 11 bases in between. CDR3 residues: CSAPQGNSNQPQHF. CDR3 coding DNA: TGCAGTGCTCCCCAAGGTAATAGCAATCAGCCCCAGCATTTT.

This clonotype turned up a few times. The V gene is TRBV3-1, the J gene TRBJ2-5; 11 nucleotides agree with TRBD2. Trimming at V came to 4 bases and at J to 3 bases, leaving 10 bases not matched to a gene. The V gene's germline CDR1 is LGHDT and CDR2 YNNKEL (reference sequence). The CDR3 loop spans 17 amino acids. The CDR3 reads CASSPLIGLAGKETQYF. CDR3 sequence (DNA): TGTGCCAGCAGCCCTTTGATTGGACTAGCGGGTAAAGAGACCCAGTACTTC.

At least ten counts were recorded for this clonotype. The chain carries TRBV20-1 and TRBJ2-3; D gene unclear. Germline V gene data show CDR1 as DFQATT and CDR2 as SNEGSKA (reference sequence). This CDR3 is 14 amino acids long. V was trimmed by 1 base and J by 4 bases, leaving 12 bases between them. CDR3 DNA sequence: TGCAGTGCTAGAGTCGGTCTCCGGCCAGATACGCAGTATTTT. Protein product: CSARVGLRPDTQYF.

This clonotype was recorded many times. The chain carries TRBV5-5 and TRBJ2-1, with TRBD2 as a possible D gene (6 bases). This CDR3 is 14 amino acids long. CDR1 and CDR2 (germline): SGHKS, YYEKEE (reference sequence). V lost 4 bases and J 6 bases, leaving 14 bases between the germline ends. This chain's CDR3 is CASSRPGLPNEQFF. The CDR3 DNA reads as TGTGCCAGCAGCCGCCCGGGACTCCCCAATGAGCAGTTCTTC.

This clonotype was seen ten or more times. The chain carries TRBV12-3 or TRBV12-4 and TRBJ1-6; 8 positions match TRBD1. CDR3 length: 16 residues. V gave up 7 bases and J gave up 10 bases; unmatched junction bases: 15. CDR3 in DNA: TGTGCCAGCACCCAAGCAGGGACAGGCGGACAATCACCCCTCCACTTT. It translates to CASTQAGTGGQSPLHF.

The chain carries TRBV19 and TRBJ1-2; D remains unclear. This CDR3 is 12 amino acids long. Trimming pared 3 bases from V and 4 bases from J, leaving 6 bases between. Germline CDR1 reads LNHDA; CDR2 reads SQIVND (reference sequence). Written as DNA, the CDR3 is TGTGCCAGTAGTATCGAGACCTATGGCTACACCTTC. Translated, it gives CASSIETYGYTF. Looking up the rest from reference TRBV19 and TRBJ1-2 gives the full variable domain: DGGITQSPKYLFRKEGQNVTLSCEQNLNHDAMYWYRQDPGQGLRLIYYSQIVNDFQKGDIAEGYSVSREKKESFPLTVTSAQKNPTAFYLCASSIETYGYTFGSGTRLTVV.

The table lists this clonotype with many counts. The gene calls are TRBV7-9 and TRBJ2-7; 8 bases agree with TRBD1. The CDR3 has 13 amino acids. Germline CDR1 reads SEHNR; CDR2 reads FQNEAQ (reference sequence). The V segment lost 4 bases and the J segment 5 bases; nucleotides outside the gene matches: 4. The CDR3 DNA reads TGTGCCAGCAGCTACGGACAGGGCGACGAGCAGTACTTC. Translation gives CASSYGQGDEQYF.

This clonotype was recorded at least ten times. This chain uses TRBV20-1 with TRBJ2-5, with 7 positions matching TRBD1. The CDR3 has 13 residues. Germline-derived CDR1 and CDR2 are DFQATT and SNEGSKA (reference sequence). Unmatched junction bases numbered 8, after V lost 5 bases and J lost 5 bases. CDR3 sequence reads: CSAFLGGQETQYF. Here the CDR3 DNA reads TGCAGTGCTTTTCTTGGGGGACAGGAGACCCAGTACTTC.

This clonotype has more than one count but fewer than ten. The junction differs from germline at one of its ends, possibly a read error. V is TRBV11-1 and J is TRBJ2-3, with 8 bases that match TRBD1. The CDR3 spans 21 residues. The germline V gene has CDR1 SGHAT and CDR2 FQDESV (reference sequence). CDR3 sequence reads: CASSLKGGGPGGPSRTDTQYF. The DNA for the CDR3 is TGTGCCAGCAGCTTAAAGGGAGGCGGGCCAGGGGGCCCCTCACGCACGGATACGCAGTATTTT.

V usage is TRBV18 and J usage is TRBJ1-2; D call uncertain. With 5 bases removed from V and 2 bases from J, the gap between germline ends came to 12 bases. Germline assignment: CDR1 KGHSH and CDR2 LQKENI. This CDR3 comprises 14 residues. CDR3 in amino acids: CASSSQPGNYGYTF. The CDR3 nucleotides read TGTGCCAGCTCATCCCAGCCAGGAAACTATGGCTACACCTTC.

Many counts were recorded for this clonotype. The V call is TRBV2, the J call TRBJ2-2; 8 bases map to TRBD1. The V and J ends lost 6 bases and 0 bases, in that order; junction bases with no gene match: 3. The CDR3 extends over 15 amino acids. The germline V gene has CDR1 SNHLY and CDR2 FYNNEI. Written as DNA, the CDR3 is TGTGCCAGCAGCAGGGGACAGGCGAACACCGGGGAGCTGTTTTTT. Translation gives CASSRGQANTGELFF. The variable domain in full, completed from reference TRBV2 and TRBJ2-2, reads EPEVTQTPSHQVTQMGQEVILRCVPISNHLYFYWYRQILGQKVEFLVSFYNNEISEKSEIFDDQFSVERPDGSNFTLKIRSTKLEDSAMYFCASSRGQANTGELFFGEGSRLTVL.

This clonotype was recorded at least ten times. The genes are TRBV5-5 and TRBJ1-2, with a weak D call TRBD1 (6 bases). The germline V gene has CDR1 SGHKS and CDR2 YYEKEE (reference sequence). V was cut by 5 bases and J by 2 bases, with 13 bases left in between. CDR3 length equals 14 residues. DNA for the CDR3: TGTGCCAGCAGTCTCTGGACAGCCAACTATGGCTACACCTTC. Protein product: CASSLWTANYGYTF.

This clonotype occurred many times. For the CDR3, the DNA is TGCAGTGCCAGGACGGCGAACACCGGGGAGCTGTTTTTT. It codes for CSARTANTGELFF. The chain combines TRBV20-1 with TRBJ2-2, with D unresolved. The germline V gene encodes CDR1 DFQATT and CDR2 SNEGSKA (reference sequence). The V gene lost 6 bases and the J gene lost 0 bases, with 8 bases spanning the gap. The CDR3 consists of 13 residues.

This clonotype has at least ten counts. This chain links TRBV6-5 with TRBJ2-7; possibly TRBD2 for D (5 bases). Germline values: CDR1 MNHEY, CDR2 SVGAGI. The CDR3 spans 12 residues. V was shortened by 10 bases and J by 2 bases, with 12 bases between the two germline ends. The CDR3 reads CATGRAPYEQYF. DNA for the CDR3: TGTGCCACGGGAAGGGCTCCCTACGAGCAGTACTTC.

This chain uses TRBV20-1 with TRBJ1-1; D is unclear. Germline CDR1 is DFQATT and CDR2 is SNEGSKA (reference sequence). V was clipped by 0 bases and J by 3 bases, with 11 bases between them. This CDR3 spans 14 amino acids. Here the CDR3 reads CSARDLGDYTEAFF. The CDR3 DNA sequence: TGCAGTGCTAGAGATCTGGGCGACTACACTGAAGCTTTCTTT.

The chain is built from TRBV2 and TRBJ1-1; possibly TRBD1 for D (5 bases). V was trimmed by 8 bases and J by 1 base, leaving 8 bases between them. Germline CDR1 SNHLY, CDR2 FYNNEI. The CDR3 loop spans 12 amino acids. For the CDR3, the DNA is TGTGCCAGCCGACAGCCGAACACTGAAGCTTTCTTT. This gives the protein CASRQPNTEAFF.

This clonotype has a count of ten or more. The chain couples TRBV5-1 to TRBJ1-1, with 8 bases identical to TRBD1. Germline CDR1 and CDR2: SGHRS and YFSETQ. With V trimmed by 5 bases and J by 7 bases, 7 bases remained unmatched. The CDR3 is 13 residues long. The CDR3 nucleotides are TGCGCCAGCAGAGGACAGGGTTACGATGAAGCTTTCTTT. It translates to CASRGQGYDEAFF.

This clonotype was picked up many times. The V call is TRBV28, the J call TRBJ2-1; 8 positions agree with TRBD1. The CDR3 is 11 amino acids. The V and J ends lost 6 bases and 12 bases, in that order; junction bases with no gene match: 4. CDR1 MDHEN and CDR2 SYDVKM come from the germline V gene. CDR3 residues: CASSYTGGQFF. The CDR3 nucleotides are TGTGCCAGCAGCTACACAGGGGGGCAGTTCTTC.

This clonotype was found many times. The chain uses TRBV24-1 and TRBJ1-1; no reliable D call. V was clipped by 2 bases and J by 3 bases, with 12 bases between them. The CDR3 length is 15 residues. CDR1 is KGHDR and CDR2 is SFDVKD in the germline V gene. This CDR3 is CATSDSSHGDTEAFF. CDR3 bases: TGTGCCACCAGTGATTCATCCCACGGGGACACTGAAGCTTTCTTT.

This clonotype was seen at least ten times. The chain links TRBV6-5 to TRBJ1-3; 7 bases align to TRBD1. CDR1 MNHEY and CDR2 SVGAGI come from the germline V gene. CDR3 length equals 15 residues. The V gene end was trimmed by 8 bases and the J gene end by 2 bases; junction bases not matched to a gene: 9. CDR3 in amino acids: CASAVIQGTGNTIYF. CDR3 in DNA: TGTGCCAGCGCAGTTATACAGGGGACTGGAAACACCATATATTTT.

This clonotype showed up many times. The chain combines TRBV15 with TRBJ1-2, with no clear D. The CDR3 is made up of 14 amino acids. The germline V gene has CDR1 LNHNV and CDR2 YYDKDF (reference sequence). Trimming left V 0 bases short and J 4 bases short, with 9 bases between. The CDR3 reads CATSRDGRPYGYTF. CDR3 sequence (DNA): TGTGCCACCAGCAGAGACGGTCGTCCCTATGGCTACACCTTC.

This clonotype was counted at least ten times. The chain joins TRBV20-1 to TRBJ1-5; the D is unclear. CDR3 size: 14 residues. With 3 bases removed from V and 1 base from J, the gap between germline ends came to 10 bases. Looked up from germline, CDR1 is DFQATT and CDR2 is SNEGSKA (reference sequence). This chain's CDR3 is CSASLGGSNQPQHF. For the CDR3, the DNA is TGCAGTGCTAGTTTGGGTGGGAGCAATCAGCCCCAGCATTTT.